This T cell receptor (beta chain) was sequenced during a study of PD-1 blockade in classical Hodgkin lymphoma. Study-level points and caveats: Newly diagnosed patients were said to have less baseline TCR diversity than healthy donors did. Although disease activity or prior therapy may be involved, causes of the repertoire differences remain undefined.

Each and every patient relapsed after autologous stem cell transplantation, and patients got differing brentuximab vedotin exposure. Remarks on this clone: Its antigen is not identified.

Libraries were prepared by immunoSEQ multiplex PCR; TCRdb keeps only in-frame clonotypes and omits some of them. This repertoire shows just under 30,000 clones, 60% to 80% found once; its top ten account for 3.5% to 4.5%. Deletions cut 6 bases from V and 2 bases from J, with 13 bases between. This CDR3 has 15 amino acids. Germline lookup yields CDR1 KGHSH and CDR2 LQKENI. The genes are TRBV18 and TRBJ1-4; D remains unclear. The receptor comes from a human donor with classical Hodgkin lymphoma. The sequences come from peripheral blood mononuclear cells (PBMCs), collected before the second cycle of nivolumab. CDR3 sequence (DNA): TGTGCCAGCTCCCCCCGGGAGTCCACTAATGAAAAACTGTTTTTT. Amino acids: CASSPRESTNEKLFF. Based on the CDR3 plus reference TRBV18 and TRBJ1-4, the full variable domain is NAGVMQNPRHLVRRRGQEARLRCSPMKGHSHVYWYRQLPEEGLKFMVYLQKENIIDESGMPKERFSAEFPKEGPSILRIQQVVRGDSAAYFCASSPRESTNEKLFFGSGTQLSVL.